In this sample, the clone carrying this T cell receptor (beta chain) turned up once. These data come from a study of blood T cell repertoires in COVID-19. As for the study in general: Acute and convalescent COVID-19 specimens originated in the United States, Italy and Spain. T cells, B-cell-depleted T cells, or PBMCs supplied cDNA or gDNA.

As processed by the authors: From reference gene primer amplification, estimates of nucleated cell counts were derived. Assay used: immunoSEQ multiplex PCR; TCRdb lists only in-frame clones, some missing. The V and J calls and clone size come from that table; D and trimming were worked out from the DNA. Of about 230,000 clones listed, about nine tenths are singletons. The study drew participants aged about 18 to 89 years from some 23 US areas. The CDR3 is 16 amino acids. Per germline, CDR1 SGHRS and CDR2 YFSETQ. Trimming took 1 base from V and 2 from J, leaving 10 bases between them. This clonotype was sampled from a woman aged 25 to 39 with acute COVID-19. The sample was PBMCs or T cells enriched from blood (not recorded which). The rearrangement joins TRBV5-1 to TRBJ1-6, with no clear D. CDR3 sequence: CASSLNAATYNSPLHF. CDR3 in DNA: TGCGCCAGCAGCTTGAACGCAGCGACCTATAATTCACCCCTCCACTTT.